The present T cell receptor (beta chain) was sequenced within a study of Tregs in tolerant kidney transplant recipients. The assay was immunoSEQ multiplex PCR, and TCRdb's table has in-frame clones only and misses some. Of about 120,000 clones in the sample, almost 95% are singletons; the top ten hold around 0.6%. Thawed PBMCs were FACS-sorted into unstimulated CD4+CD25+CD127- regulatory T cells, CD4+CD25- non-regulatory cells, CD4 and CD8 cells. Germline CDR1 reads SGHKS; CDR2 reads YYEKEE (reference sequence). V dropped 0 bases and J dropped 2 bases, with 8 bases sitting between them. The CDR3 length is 15 residues.

This receptor was identified in a human donor in good health. The sequencing input was CD4+ T cells from blood. The chain links TRBV5-5 to TRBJ1-4; the D gene is possibly TRBD1 (5 bases). In DNA, the CDR3 is TGTGCCAGCAGCTTGGGGGGCGTCACTAATGAAAAACTGTTTTTT. Translated: CASSLGGVTNEKLFF.